The 30 T cell receptor beta chains below come from one sample, sequenced in a study of T cells in Graves' hyperthyroidism and ophthalmopathy. Amplified TCR beta CDR3 regions derived from RNA transcripts. First-round RT-PCR with HTBI primers amplified the TCR CDR3 region. In TCRdb, the multiplex PCR reads were re-called with MiXCR into one record per CDR3 protein. Among tens of thousands of distinct CDR3 sequences listed, approximately 53% were seen once. The sequenced material came from peripheral blood or thyroid tissue (not recorded which). Every receptor here comes from a man younger than 35 with Graves' hyperthyroidism.

In regard to this clonotype: With a much larger clone just one base away, this may be a read error. The chain carries TRBV25-1 and TRBJ2-5; D is undetermined. Trimming took off 1 base at V and 9 bases at J, with 15 bases between the two ends. CDR1 and CDR2 (germline): MGHDK, SYGVNS. This CDR3 has 14 residues. The CDR3 sequence is CASSEWRADEAQYF. The CDR3 DNA reads as TGTGCCAGCAGTGAATGGCGAGCAGATGAGGCCCAGTACTTC.

This clonotype was seen a few times. Possible read error: a much larger clone is one base away. Here the CDR3 DNA reads TGTGCCAGCAGCTTACTCGGACCCCCGGAGAGTAGCGGTAAAGCGACCCAGTACTTC. It codes for CASSLLGPPESSGKATQYF. This chain joins TRBV11-3 and TRBJ2-5; a weak D match, TRBD2 (6 bases). Germline V CDR1 and CDR2: SGHNT, YENEEA. With 2 bases removed from V and 7 bases from J, the gap between germline ends came to 29 bases. The CDR3 has 19 residues.

The rearrangement links TRBV7-2 to TRBJ2-7, with TRBD2 matching 7 bases. CDR1 and CDR2 (germline): SGHTA, FQGNSA. CDR3 length: 15 amino acids. With V trimmed by 5 bases and J by 2 bases, 9 bases remained unmatched. The CDR3 DNA sequence: TGTGCCAGCAGCCAAGACGGACTAGTTCCCTACGAGCAGTACTTC. Protein sequence: CASSQDGLVPYEQYF.

This clonotype was detected only once. This may arise from a read error, as a much more abundant clone is one base away. The DNA of the CDR3 is TGTGCCAGCAGCTCGGACAGGGGAAGTGAAAAACCGTTTTTT. Protein product: CASSSDRGSEKPFF. The rearrangement uses TRBV2 and TRBJ1-4, with 9 bases aligning to TRBD1. Germline assignment: CDR1 SNHLY and CDR2 FYNNEI. The CDR3 runs to 14 residues.

The chain links TRBV7-2 to TRBJ2-3; no reliable D call. V lost 5 bases, J lost 7 bases, and 16 bases lay in between. The CDR3 totals 14 residues. CDR1 is SGHTA, CDR2 FQGNSA, per germline. The DNA for the CDR3 is TGTGCCAGCAGCCAAGAAAATCTAGTCCATACGCAGTATTTT. Translating gives CASSQENLVHTQYF.

The rearrangement joins TRBV24-1 to TRBJ2-6; either TRBD1 or TRBD2 may fit D (5 bases each). The CDR3 sequence is 15 residues long. CDR1 is KGHDR, CDR2 SFDVKD, per germline. Deletions cut 9 bases from V and 0 bases from J, with 11 bases between. CDR3 in DNA: TGTGCCACCTGGGACCCCAACTCTGGGGCCAACGTCCTGACTTTC. Its protein product is CATWDPNSGANVLTF.

The chain is built from TRBV20-1 and TRBJ2-5, with D unresolved. The CDR3 spans 11 residues. Germline-derived CDR1 and CDR2 are DFQATT and SNEGSKA (reference sequence). Trimming pared 0 bases from V and 5 bases from J, leaving 4 bases between. The CDR3 loop reads CSARDRETQYF. The CDR3 nucleotides are TGCAGTGCTAGAGACCGGGAGACCCAGTACTTC.

V usage is TRBV15 and J usage is TRBJ1-6; a weak D match, TRBD1 (5 bases). The CDR3 extends over 17 amino acids. Trimming stripped 3 bases from V and 7 bases from J, with 19 bases between. The germline gives CDR1 LNHNV, CDR2 YYDKDF (reference sequence). CDR3 DNA: TGTGCCACCAGCAGCAGCTCTCGGGACTCCGAAAATTCACCCCTCCACTTT. This encodes CATSSSSRDSENSPLHF.

This clonotype was found many times. The chain recombines TRBV12-3 or TRBV12-4 with TRBJ1-1; D is undetermined. CDR3 size: 15 residues. The V and J ends lost 6 bases and 1 base respectively, with 15 bases between them. CDR3 amino acids: CASRTSGRWNTEAFF. In DNA, the CDR3 is TGTGCCAGCAGGACTTCCGGACGGTGGAACACTGAAGCTTTCTTT.

In this sample, this clonotype turned up many times. The V gene is TRBV4-3, the J gene TRBJ2-7; weak D call: TRBD1 (6 bases). Germline V CDR1 and CDR2: LGHNA, YSLEER. The V gene lost 4 bases and the J gene lost 1 base, with 14 bases spanning the gap. The CDR3 has 15 amino acids. The CDR3 nucleotides read TGCGCCAGCAGCCTACGTTTTCAGGGGTCCTACGAGCAGTACTTC. It specifies CASSLRFQGSYEQYF.

The gene calls are TRBV29-1 and TRBJ1-1, with 8 bases matching TRBD1. This CDR3 is 12 amino acids long. Germline CDR1 reads SQVTM; CDR2 reads ANQGSEA. V lost 8 bases, J lost 5 bases, and 7 bases stayed unmatched. CDR3 coding DNA: TGCAGCTCACAGGGGGGGTCTACTGAAGCTTTCTTT. The encoded protein is CSSQGGSTEAFF. Using reference TRBV29-1 and TRBJ1-1 for the parts outside the CDR3, the full variable domain is SAVISQKPSRDICQRGTSLTIQCQVDSQVTMMFWYRQQPGQSLTLIATANQGSEATYESGFVIDKFPISRPNLTFSTLTVSNMSPEDSSIYLCSSQGGSTEAFFGQGTRLTVV.

Ten or more counts support this clonotype. V and J are TRBV7-2 and TRBJ2-7; 8 bases map to TRBD1. The CDR3 is 16 residues long. CDR1 and CDR2 (germline): SGHTA, FQGNSA. V trimming: 0 bases; J trimming: 4 bases; junction bases outside the gene matches: 8. CDR3 sequence (DNA): TGTGCCAGCAGCTTAGCGAGGACCACAGGGGGGTACGAGCAGTACTTC. It yields the protein CASSLARTTGGYEQYF.

This clonotype occurred once. This chain connects TRBV2 to TRBJ2-7, with a possible D match to TRBD2 (6 bases). Germline V CDR1 and CDR2: SNHLY, FYNNEI. V gave up 6 bases and J gave up 9 bases, with 24 bases separating them. The CDR3 consists of 15 residues. In DNA, the CDR3 is TGTGCCAGCAGCGGGCTTGAACGGGGACTTGACGGGCAGTACTTC. This sequence encodes CASSGLERGLDGQYF.

This clonotype is a singleton in its sample. The chain links TRBV19 to TRBJ1-1; D call uncertain. Germline loops: CDR1 LNHDA, CDR2 SQIVND (reference sequence). The CDR3 extends over 14 amino acids. The V and J ends lost 7 bases and 2 bases respectively, with 14 bases between them. CDR3: CASIGIGVNTEAFF. The CDR3 bases are TGTGCCAGTATCGGGATTGGGGTCAACACTGAAGCTTTCTTT.

The chain uses TRBV7-2 and TRBJ2-5; D is possibly TRBD1 (5 bases). The CDR3 length is 14 residues. CDR1 and CDR2 (germline): SGHTA, FQGNSA. V was clipped by 3 bases and J by 4 bases, with 12 bases between them. The CDR3 bases are TGTGCCAGCAGCTTGGCAGGGTCCGGAGAGACCCAGTACTTC. Translating gives CASSLAGSGETQYF.

The rearrangement uses TRBV7-3 and TRBJ2-5; a possible D gene is TRBD2 (6 bases). The V gene lost 4 bases and the J gene lost 5 bases, with 17 bases spanning the gap. Germline CDR1 SGHTA, CDR2 FQGTGA. This CDR3 comprises 15 residues. CDR3 in amino acids: CASSYVGGERETQYF. CDR3 DNA sequence: TGTGCCAGCAGCTACGTAGGAGGGGAGAGGGAGACCCAGTACTTC.

The chain links TRBV29-1 to TRBJ2-7; 11 bases map to TRBD2. The germline V gene encodes CDR1 SQVTM and CDR2 ANQGSEA. The CDR3 has 12 residues. With 7 bases clipped from V and 6 bases from J, the junction kept 5 bases outside the gene matches. CDR3 amino acids: CSAPLAGAEQYF. The CDR3 DNA sequence: TGCAGCGCTCCACTAGCGGGAGCCGAGCAGTACTTC.

The sample holds many counts of this clonotype. This sequence joins TRBV6-2 or TRBV6-3 and TRBJ2-7, with TRBD2 matching 9 bases. Germline-derived CDR1 and CDR2 are MNHEY and SVGEGT. The trim removed 6 bases at V and 0 bases at J, leaving 6 bases unmatched. The CDR3 totals 15 residues. The CDR3 DNA sequence: TGTGCCAGCAGGACTCTAGCGGGAAGCTCCTACGAGCAGTACTTC. Protein: CASRTLAGSSYEQYF.

This clonotype was counted only a few times. The chain couples TRBV12-3 or TRBV12-4 to TRBJ2-3, with D hard to call. Trimming removed 8 bases from V and 4 bases from J, with 4 bases in between. The CDR3 is 10 amino acids. In DNA form, the CDR3 reads TGTGCCAGCCCGTCAGATACGCAGTATTTT. It yields the protein CASPSDTQYF.

Ten or more counts support this clonotype. The J gene is TRBJ1-2, the V gene TRBV12-3 or TRBV12-4, with a possible D match to TRBD1 (6 bases). Trimming left V 5 bases short and J 8 bases short, with 12 bases between. This CDR3 spans 12 amino acids. CDR3 nucleotide sequence: TGTGCCAGCAGTCAGGGGCGTTACGGCTACACCTTC. The encoded protein is CASSQGRYGYTF.

The chain links TRBV10-3 to TRBJ1-5, with 7 bases identical to TRBD1. Trimming cost V 10 bases and J 3 bases; bases outside gene matches: 9. CDR3 length equals 14 residues. Germline V gene data show CDR1 as ENHRY and CDR2 as SYGVKD. As DNA, the CDR3 is TGTGCCACCAGCCCGGGACAGCCCAATCAGCCCCAGCATTTT. Encoded protein: CATSPGQPNQPQHF.

Comment on this clonotype: Because the CDR3 is missing its conserved closing phenylalanine or tryptophan, this is likely a read error. The chain carries TRBV6-5 and TRBJ2-5, with TRBD1 matching 8 bases. Germline V CDR1 and CDR2: MNHEY, SVGAGI. Trimming cost V 10 bases and J 1 base; bases outside gene matches: 5. The CDR3 contains 13 residues. CDR3 protein: CATAGTGQETQYS. The CDR3 DNA follows: TGTGCCACAGCCGGGACAGGCCAAGAGACCCAGTACTCC.

The rearrangement joins TRBV2 to TRBJ2-5; TRBD2 matches 12 bases. CDR3 length: 16 residues. J was trimmed by 2 bases and V by 6 bases; bases with no gene match: 7. Germline CDR1 is SNHLY and CDR2 is FYNNEI. This CDR3 reads CASRHTGLAGQETQYF. The DNA of the CDR3 is TGTGCCAGCAGGCATACCGGACTAGCGGGACAAGAGACCCAGTACTTC.

The chain couples TRBV29-1 to TRBJ2-7; 9 bases match TRBD1. The CDR3 has 15 amino acids. Looked up from germline, CDR1 is SQVTM and CDR2 is ANQGSEA. The ends lost 4 bases at V and 2 bases at J; junction bases unmatched: 9. This chain's CDR3 is CSVADGQGQTYEQYF. In nucleotides, the CDR3 is TGCAGCGTTGCCGACGGACAGGGGCAAACCTACGAGCAGTACTTC.

This clonotype was seen at least ten times. The rearrangement joins TRBV12-3 or TRBV12-4 to TRBJ1-3; a possible D gene is TRBD1 (5 bases). This CDR3 has 16 amino acids. The V and J ends lost 5 bases and 0 bases respectively, with 14 bases between them. CDR3 nucleotide sequence: TGTGCCAGCAGTCGGGGACCTCCTCTCTCTGGAAACACCATATATTTT. Residues: CASSRGPPLSGNTIYF.

This clonotype came up many times. This sequence joins TRBV7-9 and TRBJ2-6, with D perhaps TRBD1 (5 bases). The CDR3 sequence is 15 residues long. Germline V CDR1 and CDR2: SEHNR, FQNEAQ (reference sequence). The germline V and J ends were trimmed by 8 bases and 0 bases, with 11 bases remaining between them. The CDR3 is CASSRQGSGANVLTF. The CDR3 region has the DNA TGTGCCAGCTCTAGGCAGGGCTCTGGGGCCAACGTCCTGACTTTC.

The chain uses TRBV15 and TRBJ2-7; weak D call: TRBD2 (6 bases). The ends were cut back, 3 bases at V and 3 bases at J, with 18 bases in the middle. Germline-derived CDR1 and CDR2 are LNHNV and YYDKDF (reference sequence). This CDR3 comprises 16 residues. CDR3 amino acids: CATSSRDGTQHYEQYF. In DNA, the CDR3 is TGTGCCACCAGCAGTCGAGACGGGACTCAGCACTACGAGCAGTACTTC.

In this sample, this clonotype is medium-sized. The J gene is TRBJ1-4, the V gene TRBV7-9; weak D call: TRBD1 (5 bases). The CDR3 is 14 residues long. Trimming pared 5 bases from V and 7 bases from J, leaving 14 bases between. CDR1 SEHNR and CDR2 FQNEAQ come from the germline V gene (reference sequence). The CDR3 sequence is CASSRGSGPEKLFF. In DNA form, the CDR3 reads TGTGCCAGCAGCCGAGGCTCGGGGCCTGAAAAACTGTTTTTT.

This sequence joins TRBV7-3 and TRBJ1-6; D perhaps matches TRBD1 (5 bases). Trimming shortened V by 0 bases and J by 7 bases, and 7 bases separated the two germline ends. Germline V CDR1 and CDR2: SGHTA, FQGTGA. The CDR3 is 14 residues long. In nucleotides, the CDR3 is TGTGCCAGCAGCTTAACGGCAGGGAATTCACCCCTCCACTTT. Translation gives CASSLTAGNSPLHF.

This clonotype was detected ten times or more. The rearrangement joins TRBV6-5 to TRBJ1-1, with D tentatively TRBD1 (5 bases). The CDR3 extends over 14 amino acids. Germline V gene lookup returns CDR1 MNHEY and CDR2 SVGAGI. V lost 2 bases, J lost 5 bases, and 12 bases lay in between. CDR3 loop: CASSYLAAGTEAFF. In nucleotides, the CDR3 is TGTGCCAGCAGTTACCTAGCCGCAGGGACTGAAGCTTTCTTT.